This TCR beta chain was observed in a study of regulatory T cells in long-lasting Graves disease. Points from the study as a whole: Blood alone, not thyroid tissue, was studied. There was favoring of TRBV28, TRBJ1-2 and TRBJ2-5 in persistent disease.

Between the trimmed V and J ends, which lost 4 bases and 6 bases, there was a span of 14 bases. This CDR3 is 14 amino acids long. CDR1 and CDR2 (germline): SGHDT, YYEEEE. Time point: newly diagnosed GD, antithyroid drugs for less than 3 months. PBMC-derived RNA was used for the TCR library. The authors built TCR beta libraries using iRepertoire HTBI primers and Arm-PCR of CDR3 regions. TCRdb re-called the multiplex PCR reads with MiXCR, one entry per CDR3 protein. The sample records over 500,000 distinct CDR3 sequences, 16% being singletons. This clonotype has a count of ten or more. The antigen remains undetermined. These same data were also listed under a study on T cells in Graves' hyperthyroidism and ophthalmopathy. That paper notes: The HTBI primer set was used in a first-round RT-PCR of the TCR CDR3. Among clonotypes expanded in thyroid above 0.001, most were also found in blood.

This TCR was recovered from a woman aged 25 to 39 with Graves disease. The source was peripheral blood mononuclear cells (PBMCs), collected at new diagnosis, from a patient treated with antithyroid drugs. The V and J genes are TRBV5-6 and TRBJ2-1; D is tentatively TRBD1 or TRBD2 (6 bases each). The CDR3 sequence: CASSRIGGGNEQFF. The CDR3 coding sequence is TGTGCCAGCAGCCGGATCGGGGGCGGCAATGAGCAGTTCTTC.